This is a list of T cell receptor beta chains from one sample in a study of T-cell reconstitution after alpha-beta-depleted transplantation in children. TCRdb fed the PCR reads into MiXCR, producing one record per CDR3 protein. Of around 300,000 distinct CDR3 sequences in the sample, around a tenth were seen once. The starting material was peripheral blood, obtained 180 days after TCRalphabeta/CD19-depleted stem cell transplant. The source is a male patient aged 2 to 10 who had a stem cell transplant for chronic granulomatous disease, so the T cells may come from the graft donor. The CDR3 runs from the conserved cysteine through the conserved F or W. D genes are given only for firm matches. Only some rows state a clone size, as once, few, many or a class for expanded clones.

J gene,D gene,clone size,V gene,CDR3 protein,CDR3 DNA
TRBJ2-7,-,many,TRBV29-1,CSVEGMGGRSYEQYF,TGCAGCGTTGAAGGTATGGGCGGACGCTCCTACGAGCAGTACTTC
TRBJ2-3,-,many,TRBV5-1,CASSSGSISDTSTDTQYF,TGCGCCAGCAGCTCGGGGTCAATTAGTGATACAAGCACAGATACGCAGTATTTT
TRBJ2-1,TRBD2,many,TRBV28,CASSLPTGAGGYNEQFF,TGTGCCAGCAGTTTACCTACGGGAGCGGGAGGTTACAATGAGCAGTTCTTC
TRBJ2-1,-,many,TRBV20-1,CSASEEHNEQFF,TGCAGTGCTAGTGAGGAACACAATGAGCAGTTCTTC
TRBJ1-4,-,many,TRBV20-1,CSARQQTLEKLFF,TGCAGTGCTAGACAACAGACGCTTGAAAAACTGTTTTTT
TRBJ2-1,TRBD2,-,TRBV28,CASMTSGAYNEQFF,TGTGCCAGTATGACAAGCGGGGCCTACAATGAGCAGTTCTTC
TRBJ2-5,TRBD1,many,TRBV24-1,CATSDPTGGFETQYF,TGTGCCACCAGTGACCCGACAGGGGGATTTGAGACCCAGTACTTC
TRBJ2-1,-,many,TRBV6-1,CASRPGTVYNEQFF,TGTGCCAGCAGACCCGGGACGGTATACAATGAGCAGTTCTTC
TRBJ2-1,-,few,TRBV14,CASGMTSEAEQFF,TGTGCCAGCGGGATGACTAGTGAGGCTGAGCAGTTCTTC
TRBJ2-7,-,many,TRBV20-1,CSARDYDYEQYF,TGCAGTGCTAGAGATTACGACTACGAGCAGTACTTC
TRBJ1-2,-,many,TRBV6-1,CASSEPKGNYGYTF,TGTGCCAGCAGTGAACCGAAGGGGAACTATGGCTACACCTTC
TRBJ2-6,TRBD1,-,TRBV20-1,CSASSQGAVFGANVLTF,TGCAGTGCCTCCAGCCAGGGGGCGGTCTTTGGGGCCAACGTCCTGACTTTC
TRBJ2-1,-,many,TRBV27,CASSSPGQTYNEQFF,TGTGCCAGCAGCTCTCCCGGACAAACCTACAATGAGCAGTTCTTC
TRBJ2-3,-,many,TRBV4-2,CASSQDFEVMSTDTQYF,TGTGCCAGCAGCCAAGATTTTGAGGTGATGAGCACAGATACGCAGTATTTT
TRBJ2-1,-,many,TRBV3-1,CASSYRDYNEQFF,TGTGCCAGCAGCTACCGGGACTACAATGAGCAGTTCTTC
TRBJ2-3,TRBD2,many,TRBV12-3/TRBV12-4,CASSPVPPLAGGADTQYF,TGTGCCAGCAGTCCCGTTCCCCCACTAGCGGGAGGGGCAGATACGCAGTATTTT
TRBJ2-3,-,many,TRBV12-3/TRBV12-4,CASTRRGGSTDTQYF,TGTGCCAGCACCCGAAGGGGCGGTAGCACAGATACGCAGTATTTT
TRBJ2-2,TRBD1,-,TRBV4-1,CTSSRTDRGNTRELFF,TGCACCAGCAGCCGGACCGACAGGGGGAACACCCGGGAGCTGTTTTTT
TRBJ1-6,-,many,TRBV28,CASSFPGQSPLHF,TGTGCCAGCAGTTTTCCAGGGCAATCACCCCTCCACTTT
TRBJ2-4,-,many,TRBV12-3/TRBV12-4,CASSLITGKNIQYF,TGTGCCAGCAGTTTAATCACGGGAAAAAACATTCAGTACTTC
TRBJ2-2,-,-,TRBV4-3,CASRGSGTGELFF,TGCGCCAGCAGGGGGTCGGGCACCGGGGAGCTGTTTTTT
TRBJ2-7,-,many,TRBV5-1,CASSLEVVYEQYF,TGCGCCAGCAGCTTGGAGGTGGTTTACGAGCAGTACTTC
TRBJ2-7,-,many,TRBV15,CATSRDGGLTYEQYF,TGTGCCACCAGCAGAGACGGGGGCTTGACCTACGAGCAGTACTTC
TRBJ2-7,TRBD1,many,TRBV5-1,CASSVDRGIIYEQYF,TGCGCCAGCAGCGTAGACAGGGGAATAATCTACGAGCAGTACTTC